What follows are 28 T cell receptor beta chains derived from one specimen sequenced in a study of Graves' ophthalmopathy and Graves' hyperthyroidism. RNA served as the template for amplifying TCR beta CDR3 regions. First-round RT-PCR relied on HTBI primers, and a second-round multiplex PCR came next. TCRdb processed the multiplex PCR reads anew with MiXCR; each CDR3 protein has one entry. Of 150,000 or so distinct CDR3 sequences in the sample, roughly two fifths were seen once. The sample taken for sequencing was peripheral blood. The receptors were gathered from a man under 40 with Graves' ophthalmopathy.

The rearrangement joins TRBV6-1 to TRBJ1-5; TRBD1 matches at 9 bases. This CDR3 is built from 15 residues. V gave up 5 bases and J gave up 6 bases; unmatched junction bases: 8. Germline values: CDR1 MNHNS, CDR2 SASEGT. CDR3 sequence reads: CASSPGTGRSQPQHF. In nucleotides, the CDR3 is TGTGCCAGCAGTCCCGGGACAGGGCGCTCTCAGCCCCAGCATTTT.

The V call is TRBV20-1, the J call TRBJ2-7; D might be TRBD2 (5 bases). This CDR3 comprises 12 residues. V was clipped by 4 bases and J by 3 bases, with 10 bases between them. The germline gives CDR1 DFQATT, CDR2 SNEGSKA (reference sequence). CDR3 in DNA: TGCAGTGCTACACACCGGGACTACGAGCAGTACTTC. This gives the protein CSATHRDYEQYF.

In its sample, this clonotype was seen many times. V and J are TRBV6-1 and TRBJ1-2, with D uncertain. The germline V gene encodes CDR1 MNHNS and CDR2 SASEGT. CDR3 length equals 13 residues. Trimming stripped 6 bases from V and 3 bases from J, with 11 bases between. CDR3 nucleotides: TGTGCCAGCAGACCTGGTAGTCACTATGGCTACACCTTC. It specifies CASRPGSHYGYTF.

The chain is built from TRBV2 and TRBJ1-1; no clear D gene. V was pared by 7 bases and J by 3 bases, with 12 bases between. The V gene's germline CDR1 is SNHLY and CDR2 FYNNEI. This CDR3 is built from 13 residues. The CDR3 sequence: CASITMGDTEAFF. The CDR3 nucleotides read TGTGCCAGCATTACCATGGGTGACACTGAAGCTTTCTTT.

This clonotype was seen many times. The rearrangement uses TRBV28 and TRBJ1-1; D might be TRBD1 (6 bases). Germline CDR1 and CDR2: MDHEN and SYDVKM. V was shortened by 4 bases and J by 0 bases, with 15 bases between the two germline ends. CDR3 length equals 16 residues. CDR3 region: CASSSPSGQLNTEAFF. In DNA, the CDR3 is TGTGCCAGCAGTTCCCCCTCCGGACAGTTGAACACTGAAGCTTTCTTT.

The chain recombines TRBV20-1 with TRBJ1-2; possible D gene TRBD1, 5 bases. The CDR3 sequence is 12 residues long. V was pared by 3 bases and J by 7 bases, with 12 bases between. Germline assignment: CDR1 DFQATT and CDR2 SNEGSKA (reference sequence). The CDR3 DNA follows: TGCAGTGCTAGTTCGGGGGGATCTGGCTACACCTTC. Its translation is CSASSGGSGYTF.

The chain links TRBV6-1 to TRBJ1-2; D is undetermined. This CDR3 has 13 amino acids. Deletions cut 4 bases from V and 6 bases from J, with 12 bases between. Germline-derived CDR1 and CDR2 are MNHNS and SASEGT. This CDR3 is CASSGHPGDGYTF. Written as DNA, the CDR3 is TGTGCCAGCAGTGGACATCCCGGGGATGGCTACACCTTC.

This clonotype was seen many times. In DNA, the CDR3 is TGTGCCAGCAGCCCATCGACGGGGGGTTACGAGCAGTACTTC. Protein sequence: CASSPSTGGYEQYF. The chain joins TRBV11-1 to TRBJ2-7, with 7 positions matching TRBD2. From germline, CDR1 is SGHAT and CDR2 FQDESV (reference sequence). Germline trimming cut 5 bases from V and 4 bases from J; bases unmatched to any gene: 8. The CDR3 sequence is 14 residues long.

The chain is built from TRBV11-2 and TRBJ1-2; TRBD1 is a possible D gene (5 bases). The germline gives CDR1 SGHAT, CDR2 FQNNGV. The CDR3 sequence is 14 residues long. V was pared by 6 bases and J by 1 base, with 12 bases between. The CDR3 protein is CASRMAGLNYGYTF. The CDR3 nucleotides read TGTGCCAGCAGAATGGCAGGGCTTAACTATGGCTACACCTTC. The full variable domain, with the rest looked up from reference TRBV11-2 and TRBJ1-2, is EAGVAQSPRYKIIEKRQSVAFWCNPISGHATLYWYQQILGQGPKLLIQFQNNGVVDDSQLPKDRFSAERLKGVDSTLKIQPAKLEDSAVYLCASRMAGLNYGYTFGSGTRLTVV.

The J gene is TRBJ2-2, the V gene TRBV15, with D unclear. V lost 4 bases to trimming and J lost 3 bases, with 3 bases between them. Looked up from germline, CDR1 is LNHNV and CDR2 is YYDKDF (reference sequence). The CDR3 loop spans 12 amino acids. The CDR3 protein is CATSKDTGELFF. The CDR3 DNA reads as TGTGCCACCAGCAAAGACACCGGGGAGCTGTTTTTT.

As for this clonotype: The germline gene is not matched at one end of the junction; a read error may be the cause. The rearrangement joins TRBV5-1 to TRBJ1-5; 8 nucleotides match TRBD1. Germline V CDR1 and CDR2: SGHRS, YFSETQ. CDR3 length: 13 residues. This chain's CDR3 is CASSGDRYQPQHF. CDR3 nucleotide sequence: TGTGCCAGCAGCGGGGACAGGTATCAGCCCCAGCATTTT. The complete variable domain, with remaining parts taken from reference TRBV5-1 and TRBJ1-5, reads KAGVTQTPRYLIKTRGQQVTLSCSPISGHRSVSWYQQTPGQGLQFLFEYFSETQRNKGNFPGRFSGRQFSNSRSEMNVSTLELGDSALYLCASSGDRYQPQHFGDGTRLSIL.

The V gene is TRBV12-3 or TRBV12-4, the J gene TRBJ2-7, with unresolved D. The CDR3 is 14 amino acids. V dropped 2 bases and J dropped 1 base, with 9 bases sitting between them. The CDR3 loop reads CASSLIPRSYEQYF. CDR3 nucleotides: TGTGCCAGCAGTTTAATTCCTAGATCCTACGAGCAGTACTTC.

The chain combines TRBV28 with TRBJ1-2; D is perhaps TRBD1 (6 bases). The CDR3 sequence is 14 residues long. Germline lookup yields CDR1 MDHEN and CDR2 SYDVKM. The ends were cut back, 3 bases at V and 4 bases at J, with 12 bases in the middle. CDR3 bases: TGTGCCAGCAGTTTCGGACAGAAGTCCTATGGCTACACCTTC. Translated: CASSFGQKSYGYTF.

This rearrangement joins TRBV20-1 to TRBJ2-7; D may match TRBD1 or TRBD2 (6 bases each). The CDR3 spans 13 residues. Between the trimmed V and J ends, which lost 2 bases and 1 base, there was a span of 9 bases. The germline CDR1 and CDR2 sequences are DFQATT and SNEGSKA (reference sequence). In DNA, the CDR3 is TGCAGTGCTAGATGGGGGGCTTCCTACGAGCAGTACTTC. The encoded protein is CSARWGASYEQYF.

The rearrangement uses TRBV28 and TRBJ1-2; 9 positions agree with TRBD1. Germline loops: CDR1 MDHEN, CDR2 SYDVKM. The CDR3 spans 14 residues. J was trimmed by 2 bases and V by 7 bases; bases with no gene match: 5. CDR3 nucleotides: TGTGCCAGCACCGCGACAGGGGGGAACTATGGCTACACCTTC. Its protein is CASTATGGNYGYTF.

The table lists this clonotype with many counts. The J gene is TRBJ1-5, the V gene TRBV28, with 7 nucleotides matching TRBD1. The CDR3 sequence is 15 residues long. J lost 2 bases, V lost 5 bases, and 6 bases had no gene match. CDR1 is MDHEN, CDR2 SYDVKM, per germline. The CDR3 is CASSPDRDGNQPQHF. CDR3 bases: TGTGCCAGCAGTCCCGACAGGGACGGCAATCAGCCCCAGCATTTT.

This clonotype was recorded once. J is TRBJ1-5 and V is TRBV7-8; no definite D call. The CDR3 extends over 15 amino acids. The V and J ends lost 5 bases and 2 bases respectively, with 13 bases between them. Germline V CDR1 and CDR2: SGHVS, FQNEAQ. CDR3 in DNA: TGTGCCAGCAGCCCCCATAGGGTAGGCAATCAGCCCCAGCATTTT. Translating gives CASSPHRVGNQPQHF.

This clonotype was observed many times. The V call is TRBV2, the J call TRBJ1-3, with D unclear. The CDR3 extends over 13 amino acids. The V and J ends lost 5 bases and 0 bases respectively, with 5 bases between them. Per germline, CDR1 SNHLY and CDR2 FYNNEI. CDR3 residues: CASSFFSGNTIYF. CDR3 in DNA: TGTGCCAGCAGTTTCTTCTCTGGAAACACCATATATTTT.

This clonotype was recorded once. This chain uses TRBV6-9 with TRBJ2-7; D unclear. Germline CDR1 MNHGY, CDR2 SVAAGI. CDR3 length equals 11 residues. V was clipped by 2 bases and J by 5 bases, with 4 bases between them. The CDR3 nucleotides read TGTGCCAGCAGTTATCACCACGAGCAGTACTTC. Translation: CASSYHHEQYF.

This clonotype was detected many times. The chain combines TRBV20-1 with TRBJ2-7, with 7 bases that match TRBD2. The CDR3 has 16 residues. CDR1 is DFQATT, CDR2 SNEGSKA, per germline (reference sequence). J was trimmed by 7 bases and V by 2 bases; bases with no gene match: 17. CDR3 loop: CSARSSSGVSPREQYF. The DNA for the CDR3 is TGCAGTGCTAGATCGTCGAGCGGGGTGTCTCCCCGGGAGCAGTACTTC.

Only one count was recorded for this clonotype. The CDR3 region has the DNA TGTGCCAGCAGCCCTAGGGCCTACTGGCGGGTTCAGCCCCAGCATTTT. Translating it yields CASSPRAYWRVQPQHF. This chain uses TRBV6-1 with TRBJ1-5, with D uncertain. V was trimmed by 6 bases and J by 6 bases, leaving 21 bases between them. The CDR3 spans 16 residues. The germline gives CDR1 MNHNS, CDR2 SASEGT.

The chain has TRBV28 and TRBJ1-5; D not resolved. The CDR3 is made up of 12 amino acids. Germline V gene lookup returns CDR1 MDHEN and CDR2 SYDVKM. Trimming pared 6 bases from V and 6 bases from J, leaving 9 bases between. In DNA, the CDR3 is TGTGCCAGCAGCTTTATAATTCAGCCCCAGCATTTT. The encoded protein is CASSFIIQPQHF.

The J gene is TRBJ2-7, the V gene TRBV5-1; 8 positions agree with TRBD2. The length of the CDR3 is 15 residues. Germline V lookup: CDR1 SGHRS, CDR2 YFSETQ. V was clipped by 0 bases and J by 5 bases; unmatched bases: 7. The CDR3 reads CASSLAAGAADEQYF. The CDR3 DNA reads TGCGCCAGCAGCTTGGCAGCGGGAGCCGCCGACGAGCAGTACTTC.

This clonotype came up once. The J gene is TRBJ2-7, the V gene TRBV6-2 or TRBV6-3; the match to TRBD2 covers 7 bases. The CDR3 loop spans 15 amino acids. Germline CDR1 and CDR2: MNHEY and SVGEGT. V was clipped by 2 bases and J by 7 bases; unmatched bases: 11. The CDR3 sequence is CASSYPSSGRREQYF. Written as DNA, the CDR3 is TGTGCCAGCAGTTACCCTTCTAGCGGCAGGCGAGAGCAGTACTTC.

The J gene is TRBJ1-1, the V gene TRBV30; no firm D call. The CDR3 loop spans 11 amino acids. V was cut by 4 bases and J by 4 bases, with 7 bases left in between. The germline gives CDR1 GTSNPN, CDR2 SVGIG (reference sequence). The CDR3 DNA reads as TGTGCCTGGATAATCTTCACTGAAGCTTTCTTT. Translating gives CAWIIFTEAFF. The whole variable domain, remainder taken from reference TRBV30 and TRBJ1-1, is SQTIHQWPATLVQPVGSPLSLECTVEGTSNPNLYWYRQAAGRGLQLLFYSVGIGQISSEVPQNLSASRPQDRQFILSSKKLLLSDSGFYLCAWIIFTEAFFGQGTRLTVV.

This clonotype has ten or more counts. The conserved closing phenylalanine or tryptophan is absent in this CDR3, likely reflecting a read error. The chain joins TRBV12-3 or TRBV12-4 to TRBJ1-5, with unresolved D. Trimming pared 2 bases from V and 3 bases from J, leaving 11 bases between. The CDR3 loop spans 15 amino acids. CDR3 DNA: TGTGCCAGCAGTTTAACCACAAGTCCCAATCAGCCCCAGCATCTT. Translating gives CASSLTTSPNQPQHL.

This clonotype was picked up a small number of times. The V call is TRBV6-1, the J call TRBJ2-5; D is unclear. The CDR3 contains 11 residues. The V and J ends lost 5 bases and 7 bases respectively, with 8 bases between them. CDR1 and CDR2 from the germline V gene are MNHNS and SASEGT. The CDR3 protein is CASSKWGTQYF. As DNA, the CDR3 is TGTGCCAGCAGTAAATGGGGGACCCAGTACTTC.

The CDR3 nucleotides read TGTGCCAGTAGTATCGGACGAGCGAACACCGGGGAGCTGTTTTTT. Its translation: CASSIGRANTGELFF. The chain combines TRBV6-2 or TRBV6-3 with TRBJ2-2; no reliable D call. Germline CDR1 is MNHEY and CDR2 is SVGEGT. The length of the CDR3 is 15 residues. V lost 9 bases to trimming and J lost 0 bases, with 14 bases between them.